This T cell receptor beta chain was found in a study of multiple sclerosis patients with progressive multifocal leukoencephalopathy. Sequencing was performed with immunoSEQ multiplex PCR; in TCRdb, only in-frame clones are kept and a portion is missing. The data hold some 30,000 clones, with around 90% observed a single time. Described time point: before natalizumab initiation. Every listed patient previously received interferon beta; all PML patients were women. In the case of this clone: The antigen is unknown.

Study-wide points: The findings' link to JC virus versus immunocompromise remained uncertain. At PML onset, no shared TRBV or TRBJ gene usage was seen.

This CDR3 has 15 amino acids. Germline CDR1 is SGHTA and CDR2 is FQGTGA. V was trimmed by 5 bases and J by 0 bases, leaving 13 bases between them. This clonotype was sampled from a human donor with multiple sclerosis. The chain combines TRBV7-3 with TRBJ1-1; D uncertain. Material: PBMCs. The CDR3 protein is CASSRTPGMNTEAFF. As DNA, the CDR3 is TGTGCCAGCAGCCGAACGCCGGGGATGAACACTGAAGCTTTCTTT.